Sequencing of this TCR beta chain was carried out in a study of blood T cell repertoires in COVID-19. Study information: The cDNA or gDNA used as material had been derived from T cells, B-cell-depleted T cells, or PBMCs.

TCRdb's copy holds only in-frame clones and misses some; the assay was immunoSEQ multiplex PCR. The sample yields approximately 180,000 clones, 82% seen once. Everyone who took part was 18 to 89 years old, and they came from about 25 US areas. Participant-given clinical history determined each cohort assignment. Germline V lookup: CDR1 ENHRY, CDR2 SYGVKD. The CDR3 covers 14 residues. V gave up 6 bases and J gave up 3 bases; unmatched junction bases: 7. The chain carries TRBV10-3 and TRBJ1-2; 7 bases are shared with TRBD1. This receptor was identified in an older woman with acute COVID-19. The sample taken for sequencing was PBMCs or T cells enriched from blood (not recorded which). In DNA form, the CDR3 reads TGTGCCATCAGCCAGGGGGAATTCGACTATGGCTACACCTTC. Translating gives CAISQGEFDYGYTF.